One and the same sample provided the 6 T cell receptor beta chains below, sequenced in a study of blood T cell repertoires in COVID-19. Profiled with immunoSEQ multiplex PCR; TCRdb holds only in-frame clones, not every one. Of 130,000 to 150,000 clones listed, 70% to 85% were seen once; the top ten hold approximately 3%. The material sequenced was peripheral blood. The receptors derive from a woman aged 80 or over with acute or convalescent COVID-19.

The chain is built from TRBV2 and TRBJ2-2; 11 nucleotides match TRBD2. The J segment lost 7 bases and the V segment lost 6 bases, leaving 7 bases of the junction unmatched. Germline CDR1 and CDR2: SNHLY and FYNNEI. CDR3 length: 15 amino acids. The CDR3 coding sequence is TGTGCCAGCAGCCTAGCGGGGGGCCGGTACGGGGAGCTGTTTTTT. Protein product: CASSLAGGRYGELFF.

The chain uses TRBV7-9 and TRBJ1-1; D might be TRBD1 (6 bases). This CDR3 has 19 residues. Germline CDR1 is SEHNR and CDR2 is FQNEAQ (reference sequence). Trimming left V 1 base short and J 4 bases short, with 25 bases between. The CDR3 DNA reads TGTGCCAGCAGCTTAGATTCCGGCAGGGGCGCGTTTCTCCTCACTGAAGCTTTCTTT. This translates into CASSLDSGRGAFLLTEAFF. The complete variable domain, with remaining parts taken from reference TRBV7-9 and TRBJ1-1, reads DTGVSQNPRHKITKRGQNVTFRCDPISEHNRLYWYRQTLGQGPEFLTYFQNEAQLEKSRLLSDRFSAERPKGSFSTLEIQRTEQGDSAMYLCASSLDSGRGAFLLTEAFFGQGTRLTVV.

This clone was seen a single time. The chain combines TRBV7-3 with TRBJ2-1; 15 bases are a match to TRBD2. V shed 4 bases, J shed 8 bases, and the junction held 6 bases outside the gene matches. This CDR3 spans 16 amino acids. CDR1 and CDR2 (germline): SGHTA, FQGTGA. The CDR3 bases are TGTGCCAGCAGCTCCAGGACTAGCGGGGGGGCCGATGAGCAGTTCTTC. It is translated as CASSSRTSGGADEQFF.

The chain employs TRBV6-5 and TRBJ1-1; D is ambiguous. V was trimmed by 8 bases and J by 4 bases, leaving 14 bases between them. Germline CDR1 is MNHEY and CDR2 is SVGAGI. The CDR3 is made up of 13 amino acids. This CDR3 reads CASQPTEGTEAFF. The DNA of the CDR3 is TGTGCCAGCCAGCCCACAGAGGGCACTGAAGCTTTCTTT.

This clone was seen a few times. CDR3 residues: CATSGLKPSAGIYGYTF. For the CDR3, the DNA is TGTGCCACCAGTGGTCTCAAACCTTCTGCGGGGATCTATGGCTACACCTTC. This chain uses TRBV24-1 with TRBJ1-2, with D uncertain. The ends were cut back, 5 bases at V and 4 bases at J, with 22 bases in the middle. Germline assignment: CDR1 KGHDR and CDR2 SFDVKD. The CDR3 has 17 amino acids.

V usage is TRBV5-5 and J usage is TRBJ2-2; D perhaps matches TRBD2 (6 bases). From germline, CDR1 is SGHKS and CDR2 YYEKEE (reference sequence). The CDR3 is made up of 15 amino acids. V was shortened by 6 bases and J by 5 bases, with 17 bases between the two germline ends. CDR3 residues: CASTRTPAGTGELFF. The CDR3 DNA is TGTGCCAGCACCCGGACACCCGCGGGGACCGGGGAGCTGTTTTTT. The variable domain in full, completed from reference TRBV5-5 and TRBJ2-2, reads DAGVTQSPTHLIKTRGQQVTLRCSPISGHKSVSWYQQVLGQGPQFIFQYYEKEERGRGNFPDRFSARQFPNYSSELNVNALLLGDSALYLCASTRTPAGTGELFFGEGSRLTVL.